Each of the 19 T cell receptor beta chains below was sequenced from the same sample in a study of blood T cells in healthy people across ages. For the second PCR, which ran for roughly 6 to 12 cycles, a sample-barcoded 5' primer and a J-beta primer mix were used. TCRdb re-called the 5' RACE reads through MiXCR, storing one row per CDR3 protein. This table has approximately 290,000 distinct CDR3 sequences, roughly 26% appearing once. Specimen: blood. These receptor sequences come from a woman in her seventies in good health.

The V gene is TRBV2, the J gene TRBJ2-5; 9 bases match TRBD1. Trimming at V came to 6 bases and at J to 5 bases, leaving 7 bases not matched to a gene. This CDR3 contains 14 residues. Germline V gene lookup returns CDR1 SNHLY and CDR2 FYNNEI. This CDR3 reads CASRVTGGWETQYF. The CDR3 DNA reads as TGTGCCAGCAGGGTCACAGGGGGCTGGGAGACCCAGTACTTC.

The CDR3 loop reads CSGEQETQYF. The CDR3, as DNA: TGCAGTGGCGAGCAAGAGACCCAGTACTTC. This sequence joins TRBV20-1 and TRBJ2-5; no definite D call. Per germline, CDR1 DFQATT and CDR2 SNEGSKA (reference sequence). V was trimmed by 7 bases and J by 2 bases, leaving 5 bases between them. The CDR3 is 10 residues long.

This clonotype was seen a few times. CDR3: CASSSYRGNTYEQYF. The CDR3 nucleotides read TGTGCCAGCAGCTCCTACAGGGGGAATACCTACGAGCAGTACTTC. The rearrangement links TRBV5-4 to TRBJ2-7; 8 nucleotides match TRBD1. V lost 3 bases and J lost 2; bases outside the gene matches: 7. The length of the CDR3 is 15 residues. Germline V CDR1 and CDR2: SGHNT, YYREEE (reference sequence). Supplemented by reference TRBV5-4 and TRBJ2-7, the full variable domain reads ETGVTQSPTHLIKTRGQQVTLRCSSQSGHNTVSWYQQALGQGPQFIFQYYREEENGRGNFPPRFSGLQFPNYSSELNVNALELDDSALYLCASSSYRGNTYEQYFGPGTRLTVT.

At least ten counts were recorded for this clonotype. The chain couples TRBV27 to TRBJ2-5; possibly TRBD1 for D (6 bases). The closer fit of TRBJ2-7 to the DNA end suggests the J call may be wrong. From germline, CDR1 is MNHEY and CDR2 SMNVEV (reference sequence). The CDR3 is 16 residues long. This CDR3 is CASSSTYRVLAYEQYF. The CDR3 DNA reads TGTGCCAGCAGTTCCACCTACAGGGTTTTGGCCTACGAGCAGTACTTC.

The V call is TRBV29-1, the J call TRBJ1-2; 8 bases are shared with TRBD1. The germline V gene encodes CDR1 SQVTM and CDR2 ANQGSEA. Trimming removed 6 bases from V and 6 bases from J; junction bases left unmatched: 18. This CDR3 has 16 residues. Written as DNA, the CDR3 is TGCAGCGTCCAGGGGGCGAGTCAGGGAGAGCAGAATGGCTACACCTTC. This sequence encodes CSVQGASQGEQNGYTF.

This chain links TRBV7-2 with TRBJ2-1, with a possible D match to TRBD1 (6 bases). The germline gives CDR1 SGHTA, CDR2 FQGNSA. Trimming took 1 base from V and 4 from J, leaving 11 bases between them. The CDR3 is 15 amino acids. This CDR3 reads CASSLVSGAYNEQFF. CDR3 DNA: TGTGCCAGCAGCTTAGTATCAGGGGCTTACAATGAGCAGTTCTTC.

Ten or more counts support this clonotype. The chain couples TRBV12-3 or TRBV12-4 to TRBJ2-2; D might be TRBD2 (5 bases). This CDR3 has 14 residues. Trimming removed 8 bases from V and 4 bases from J, with 14 bases in between. This CDR3 reads CASVGSSPTGELFF. The CDR3 DNA follows: TGTGCCAGCGTAGGGTCTAGCCCCACCGGGGAGCTGTTTTTT.

J is TRBJ2-7 and V is TRBV3-1, with TRBD2 identical over 10 bases. This CDR3 is built from 15 residues. The J segment lost 7 bases and the V segment lost 2 bases, leaving 8 bases of the junction unmatched. Germline loops: CDR1 LGHDT, CDR2 YNNKEL (reference sequence). CDR3 bases: TGTGCCAGCAGCCAAATCAGCGGGAGGGCCGGGGAGCAGTACTTC. Protein: CASSQISGRAGEQYF.

The chain links TRBV29-1 to TRBJ2-3; 7 bases are a match to TRBD2. This CDR3 has 16 amino acids. Germline V gene lookup returns CDR1 SQVTM and CDR2 ANQGSEA. V lost 1 base and J lost 4; bases outside the gene matches: 11. Written as DNA, the CDR3 is TGCAGCGTTGAAGTAGAGACTAGCCTCGGGGCAGATACGCAGTATTTT. Protein: CSVEVETSLGADTQYF.

This clonotype showed up just a few times. This chain connects TRBV5-1 to TRBJ2-1; 7 bases agree with TRBD2. Germline V lookup: CDR1 SGHRS, CDR2 YFSETQ. The CDR3 loop spans 15 amino acids. Losses at the gene ends were 3 bases for V and 6 bases for J; bases not matched to a gene: 9. The CDR3 DNA is TGCGCCAGCAGCTCCCTCGGGGGGATCGGCAATGAGCAGTTCTTC. This translates into CASSSLGGIGNEQFF.

CDR3 sequence: CASSLAARASGTGELFF. CDR3 DNA sequence: TGTGCCAGCAGCCTAGCGGCGAGGGCAAGTGGGACCGGGGAGCTGTTTTTT. The chain combines TRBV11-2 with TRBJ2-2, with 7 bases matching TRBD2. V lost 5 bases, J lost 5 bases, and 14 bases stayed unmatched. Germline V lookup: CDR1 SGHAT, CDR2 FQNNGV. The CDR3 covers 17 residues.

This clonotype was seen repeatedly, ten times or more. The J gene is TRBJ1-4, the V gene TRBV28, with D unclear. The CDR3 length is 11 residues. The germline V gene encodes CDR1 MDHEN and CDR2 SYDVKM. V was cut by 3 bases and J by 14 bases, with 10 bases left in between. The CDR3 bases are TGTGCCAGCAGTTTTGGTATGGGTCTGTTTTTT. Amino acids: CASSFGMGLFF.

The CDR3 sequence: CASGPGGVWEKLFF. The CDR3 DNA sequence: TGTGCCAGCGGCCCGGGCGGAGTCTGGGAAAAACTGTTTTTT. The V and J genes are TRBV28 and TRBJ1-4; D gene uncertain. The CDR3 is made up of 14 amino acids. Germline V lookup: CDR1 MDHEN, CDR2 SYDVKM. Trimming stripped 8 bases from V and 8 bases from J, with 18 bases between.

J is TRBJ2-5 and V is TRBV7-3; 8 bases fit TRBD2. The CDR3 totals 16 residues. CDR1 and CDR2 from the germline V gene are SGHTA and FQGTGA. V shed 3 bases, J shed 1 base, and the junction held 7 bases outside the gene matches. This chain's CDR3 is CASSFEGAGAQETQYF. The CDR3 DNA reads as TGTGCCAGCAGCTTCGAGGGAGCGGGAGCCCAAGAGACCCAGTACTTC. Variable domain in full (rest from reference TRBV7-3 and TRBJ2-5): GAGVSQTPSNKVTEKGKYVELRCDPISGHTALYWYRQSLGQGPEFLIYFQGTGAADDSGLPNDRFFAVRPEGSVSTLKIQRTERGDSAVYLCASSFEGAGAQETQYFGPGTRLLVL.

J is TRBJ2-5 and V is TRBV18; TRBD2 matches at 10 bases. V lost 2 bases, J lost 3 bases, and 12 bases stayed unmatched. CDR3 size: 18 residues. Per the germline V gene, CDR1 is KGHSH and CDR2 is LQKENI. CDR3 region: CASSPNLAGVGGKETQYF. CDR3 sequence (DNA): TGTGCCAGCTCACCAAATCTAGCGGGAGTTGGGGGAAAAGAGACCCAGTACTTC.

This clonotype was detected a few times. The chain has TRBV28 and TRBJ2-1, with TRBD2 matching 12 bases. V was clipped by 7 bases and J by 5 bases; unmatched bases: 6. The germline V gene has CDR1 MDHEN and CDR2 SYDVKM. The CDR3 is made up of 15 amino acids. CDR3 DNA sequence: TGTGCCAGCAACCTAGCGGGAGGGCCCCACAATGAGCAGTTCTTC. Amino acids: CASNLAGGPHNEQFF.

This chain links TRBV2 with TRBJ2-5; no clear D. The end of the DNA is better explained by TRBJ2-7, so the J call may be wrong. Germline assignment: CDR1 SNHLY and CDR2 FYNNEI. The CDR3 runs 10 residues. The CDR3 here is CASSENEQYF. The CDR3 DNA reads as TGTGCCAGCAGTGAAAACGAGCAGTACTTC.

The chain carries TRBV5-1 and TRBJ2-1, with TRBD2 matching 10 bases. CDR1 and CDR2 from the germline V gene are SGHRS and YFSETQ. The CDR3 totals 14 residues. V trimming: 6 bases; J trimming: 6 bases; junction bases outside the gene matches: 6. This chain's CDR3 is CASTPPSGSNEQFF. The CDR3 DNA reads as TGCGCCAGCACTCCTCCTAGCGGGAGCAATGAGCAGTTCTTC.

This clonotype was detected only a few times. The chain has TRBV18 and TRBJ2-7, with 8 bases that match TRBD2. V gave up 6 bases and J gave up 5 bases; unmatched junction bases: 9. Germline values: CDR1 KGHSH, CDR2 LQKENI. The CDR3 loop spans 14 amino acids. In DNA form, the CDR3 reads TGTGCCAGCTCGCCCATAGCGGGAACCAACGAGCAGTACTTC. Translating gives CASSPIAGTNEQYF.